Listed here are 14 T cell receptor beta chains from one sample, sequenced in a study of T cells in localized non-small cell lung cancer. Method: immunoSEQ multiplex PCR; TCRdb's copy keeps in-frame clones and lacks some. This sample has around 24,000 clones, with roughly nine tenths found just once. Sequencing was performed on peripheral blood, taken before any cancer treatment. Source of these receptors: a male donor aged 60 or over with stage I squamous cell lung carcinoma.

The chain carries TRBV15 and TRBJ1-1; perhaps TRBD1 as D (6 bases). The CDR3 sequence is 15 residues long. The germline CDR1 and CDR2 sequences are LNHNV and YYDKDF (reference sequence). The germline V and J ends were trimmed by 3 bases and 7 bases, with 18 bases remaining between them. CDR3 amino acids: CATSRGGAGAIEAFF. Here the CDR3 DNA reads TGTGCCACCAGCAGGGGTGGGGCAGGGGCGATTGAAGCTTTCTTT.

The chain recombines TRBV13 with TRBJ1-6; 9 bases line up with TRBD1. CDR3 size: 14 residues. V dropped 4 bases and J dropped 11; count of bases not matched to a gene: 6. Germline V lookup: CDR1 PRHDT, CDR2 FYEKMQ (reference sequence). The DNA for the CDR3 is TGTGCCAGCAGCTACCGGGACAGGGTTACACCCCTCCACTTT. Its translation is CASSYRDRVTPLHF.

The rearrangement uses TRBV29-1 and TRBJ2-7, with a possible D match to TRBD2 (6 bases). The CDR3 is 14 residues long. V was cut by 4 bases and J by 4 bases, with 17 bases left in between. The germline V gene has CDR1 SQVTM and CDR2 ANQGSEA. CDR3 DNA: TGCAGCGTTGTTACGGGAGAACGGGGTTACGAGCAGTACTTC. Translating it yields CSVVTGERGYEQYF.

The chain uses TRBV6-5 and TRBJ1-1; D unresolved. Trimming cost V 5 bases and J 0 bases, with 7 bases left between them. This CDR3 region has 13 residues. Germline-derived CDR1 and CDR2 are MNHEY and SVGAGI. The CDR3, as DNA: TGTGCCAGCAGTGTTCTCATGAACACTGAAGCTTTCTTT. Translating it yields CASSVLMNTEAFF.

The chain couples TRBV7-2 to TRBJ2-1; D ambiguous. V lost 1 base and J lost 0, with 7 bases in between. Germline-derived CDR1 and CDR2 are SGHTA and FQGNSA. The CDR3 spans 15 residues. In DNA form, the CDR3 reads TGTGCCAGCAGCTTAGAAGGGATCTCCTACAATGAGCAGTTCTTC. It yields the protein CASSLEGISYNEQFF.

The rearrangement links TRBV25-1 to TRBJ2-2; 7 bases are a match to TRBD2. V shed 5 bases and J 4 bases; nucleotides not matched to a gene: 4. The CDR3 has 14 residues. The germline V gene has CDR1 MGHDK and CDR2 SYGVNS. The CDR3 coding sequence is TGTGCCAGCAGTCTGGGGGGGACCACCGGGGAGCTGTTTTTT. Translating it yields CASSLGGTTGELFF.

This chain connects TRBV4-3 to TRBJ2-3; 8 bases are shared with TRBD2. The germline V gene has CDR1 LGHNA and CDR2 YSLEER. J was trimmed by 4 bases and V by 0 bases; bases with no gene match: 12. The CDR3 is 18 amino acids. CDR3 bases: TGCGCCAGCAGCCAAGATACCCTTTTCGCGGGAGGCGCAGATACGCAGTATTTT. Amino acid sequence: CASSQDTLFAGGADTQYF.

The chain employs TRBV5-5 and TRBJ1-2; a possible D gene is TRBD1 (6 bases). The CDR3 sequence is 15 residues long. The germline V gene encodes CDR1 SGHKS and CDR2 YYEKEE (reference sequence). Trimming took off 6 bases at V and 0 bases at J, with 15 bases between the two ends. Written as DNA, the CDR3 is TGTGCCAGCACCAGCTTGGGGGCAGCTAACTATGGCTACACCTTC. This encodes CASTSLGAANYGYTF.

This sequence joins TRBV4-3 and TRBJ2-5; D perhaps matches TRBD2 (6 bases). V dropped 0 bases and J dropped 2 bases, with 10 bases sitting between them. CDR1 is LGHNA and CDR2 is YSLEER in the germline V gene. The CDR3 contains 15 residues. The CDR3, as DNA: TGCGCCAGCAGCCAAGATGGAGGAGGGCAAGAGACCCAGTACTTC. Translation gives CASSQDGGGQETQYF.

The gene calls are TRBV30 and TRBJ1-2; no definite D call. Per the germline V gene, CDR1 is GTSNPN and CDR2 is SVGIG (reference sequence). V was trimmed by 2 bases and J by 2 bases, leaving 9 bases between them. The CDR3 extends over 13 amino acids. CDR3 coding DNA: TGTGCCTGGAGTTTAGGAATCAACTATGGCTACACCTTC. Its translation is CAWSLGINYGYTF.

V usage is TRBV19 and J usage is TRBJ2-2; 15 bases are shared with TRBD2. CDR3 length equals 17 residues. V shed 6 bases, J shed 1 base, and the junction held 3 bases outside the gene matches. Germline loops: CDR1 LNHDA, CDR2 SQIVND (reference sequence). The CDR3 protein is CASSRGLAGGNTGELFF. CDR3 DNA: TGTGCCAGTAGCCGGGGACTAGCGGGAGGGAACACCGGGGAGCTGTTTTTT.

The chain recombines TRBV7-6 with TRBJ2-2, with TRBD2 identical over 10 bases. The germline V gene has CDR1 SGHVS and CDR2 FNYEAQ. The length of the CDR3 is 18 residues. Trimming removed 0 bases from V and 5 bases from J; junction bases left unmatched: 9. CDR3 in DNA: TGTGCCAGCAGCTTAGCTCCTCCTAGCGGGAGTTATACCGGGGAGCTGTTTTTT. It is translated as CASSLAPPSGSYTGELFF. Full variable domain (outside the CDR3, taken from reference TRBV7-6 and TRBJ2-2): GAGVSQSPRYKVTKRGQDVALRCDPISGHVSLYWYRQALGQGPEFLTYFNYEAQQDKSGLPNDRFSAERPEGSISTLTIQRTEQRDSAMYRCASSLAPPSGSYTGELFFGEGSRLTVL.

V usage is TRBV7-2 and J usage is TRBJ1-5, with 9 bases identical to TRBD1. The CDR3 extends over 18 amino acids. Trimming removed 4 bases from V and 2 bases from J; junction bases left unmatched: 12. Germline CDR1 SGHTA, CDR2 FQGNSA. The CDR3 loop is CASSSNSGQGRRNQPQHF. The CDR3 DNA reads TGTGCCAGCAGCTCCAATTCCGGACAGGGGAGGCGCAATCAGCCCCAGCATTTT.

The chain links TRBV5-5 to TRBJ2-2; D may be TRBD2 (5 bases). The CDR3 is 16 amino acids. Germline V CDR1 and CDR2: SGHKS, YYEKEE (reference sequence). Between the trimmed V and J ends, which lost 4 bases and 3 bases, there was a span of 16 bases. The CDR3 sequence is CASSDLTGLYTGELFF. The CDR3 region has the DNA TGTGCCAGCAGCGACCTCACTGGACTGTACACCGGGGAGCTGTTTTTT.